Presented here are 11 T cell receptor beta chains from one specimen sequenced in a study of radiation and T cells in renal cell carcinoma. Time point reported: blood 2 weeks post-SBRT. Treatment of the sample: 15 Gy SBRT to primary tumor, nephrectomy 4 weeks later. Clones were sequenced by immunoSEQ multiplex PCR, and TCRdb holds only the in-frame ones, with some missing. The data contain some 60,000 clones, around 78% of them singletons. Material: blood, obtained from a patient whose treatment included radiotherapy and nephrectomy. The receptors here all came from a man in his 60s with renal cell carcinoma.

As DNA, the CDR3 is TGTGCCTGGAGTGTACGGGGGGCGGAAAACATTCAGTACTTC. Translating it yields CAWSVRGAENIQYF. This chain uses TRBV30 with TRBJ2-4, with D possibly TRBD2 on 7 matching bases. This CDR3 region has 14 residues. Looked up from germline, CDR1 is GTSNPN and CDR2 is SVGIG (reference sequence). Trimming shortened V by 0 bases and J by 5 bases, and 11 bases separated the two germline ends.

The chain carries TRBV7-9 and TRBJ2-1; D not resolved. Between the trimmed V and J ends, which lost 5 bases and 0 bases, there was a span of 11 bases. Germline V lookup: CDR1 SEHNR, CDR2 FQNEAQ (reference sequence). There are 15 residues in the CDR3. The CDR3 DNA is TGTGCCAGCAGCCCGCGTGGGTCCTCCTACAATGAGCAGTTCTTC. This codes for CASSPRGSSYNEQFF.

This rearrangement joins TRBV20-1 to TRBJ2-3; no definite D call. CDR1 is DFQATT, CDR2 SNEGSKA, per germline (reference sequence). This CDR3 is built from 11 residues. Trimming removed 2 bases at V and 5 bases at J, with 5 bases between. The CDR3 reads CSARPQDTQYF. CDR3 bases: TGCAGTGCTAGACCCCAAGATACGCAGTATTTT.

A few counts support this clone. This chain uses TRBV10-3 with TRBJ2-2; no reliable D call. The V end lost 0 bases, the J end lost 6 bases, and 8 bases lay between the germline ends. This CDR3 spans 14 amino acids. The germline V gene has CDR1 ENHRY and CDR2 SYGVKD. The CDR3 DNA follows: TGTGCCATCAGTGAGTCGACCCGAGCCGGGGAGCTGTTTTTT. It codes for CAISESTRAGELFF.

This chain links TRBV30 with TRBJ2-3; TRBD1 is a possible D gene (6 bases). Trimming pared 1 base from V and 2 bases from J, leaving 10 bases between. Germline CDR1 is GTSNPN and CDR2 is SVGIG (reference sequence). This CDR3 has 14 residues. CDR3 sequence: CAWSADRSTDTQYF. The CDR3 DNA sequence: TGTGCCTGGAGTGCGGACAGATCCACAGATACGCAGTATTTT.

J is TRBJ1-5 and V is TRBV19; 12 bases fit TRBD1. J lost 7 bases, V lost 6 bases, and 7 bases had no gene match. This CDR3 comprises 15 residues. Per germline, CDR1 LNHDA and CDR2 SQIVND (reference sequence). In nucleotides, the CDR3 is TGTGCCAGTAGACAGGGGACAGGGGGCAGCCAGCCCCAGCATTTT. Translation gives CASRQGTGGSQPQHF. The complete variable domain, with remaining parts taken from reference TRBV19 and TRBJ1-5, reads DGGITQSPKYLFRKEGQNVTLSCEQNLNHDAMYWYRQDPGQGLRLIYYSQIVNDFQKGDIAEGYSVSREKKESFPLTVTSAQKNPTAFYLCASRQGTGGSQPQHFGDGTRLSIL.

The V and J genes are TRBV29-1 and TRBJ2-5, with D hard to call. Per germline, CDR1 SQVTM and CDR2 ANQGSEA. The CDR3 extends over 13 amino acids. V gave up 0 bases and J gave up 3 bases, with 8 bases separating them. The CDR3 DNA reads TGCAGCGTTGAAGAGTATAAGGAAGAGACCCAGTACTTC. It encodes CSVEEYKEETQYF.

This clone was seen just once. This chain joins TRBV4-1 and TRBJ2-1; tentatively, D is TRBD2 (5 bases). Germline CDR1 reads MGHRA; CDR2 reads YSYEKL. Trimming left V 0 bases short and J 3 bases short, with 21 bases between. The CDR3 loop spans 19 amino acids. CDR3 loop: CASSQDRFGSSGDYNEQFF. The CDR3 DNA is TGCGCCAGCAGCCAAGATCGGTTCGGGTCAAGCGGAGACTACAATGAGCAGTTCTTC.

This chain links TRBV19 with TRBJ1-4; D is uncertain. The CDR3 extends over 15 amino acids. The V end was cut by 7 bases, the J end by 3 bases, with 15 bases between. Germline V gene data show CDR1 as LNHDA and CDR2 as SQIVND (reference sequence). The CDR3 loop is CASNHEMAANEKLFF. The CDR3 DNA is TGTGCCAGTAATCACGAGATGGCAGCTAATGAAAAACTGTTTTTT. The complete variable domain, with remaining parts taken from reference TRBV19 and TRBJ1-4, reads DGGITQSPKYLFRKEGQNVTLSCEQNLNHDAMYWYRQDPGQGLRLIYYSQIVNDFQKGDIAEGYSVSREKKESFPLTVTSAQKNPTAFYLCASNHEMAANEKLFFGSGTQLSVL.

The table lists this clone with a few counts. The genes are TRBV30 and TRBJ1-1; D is unresolved. Per germline, CDR1 GTSNPN and CDR2 SVGIG (reference sequence). V was cut by 2 bases and J by 1 base, with 11 bases left in between. This CDR3 has 14 residues. DNA for the CDR3: TGTGCCTGGAGTATATCTTTTTCGAACACTGAAGCTTTCTTT. This gives the protein CAWSISFSNTEAFF.

The chain recombines TRBV25-1 with TRBJ2-3; tentative D call: TRBD2 (5 bases). The V and J ends lost 2 bases and 2 bases respectively, with 8 bases between them. The CDR3 has 14 residues. Germline CDR1 is MGHDK and CDR2 is SYGVNS. CDR3 loop: CASSEPGITDTQYF. The DNA of the CDR3 is TGTGCCAGCAGTGAACCGGGGATCACAGATACGCAGTATTTT.